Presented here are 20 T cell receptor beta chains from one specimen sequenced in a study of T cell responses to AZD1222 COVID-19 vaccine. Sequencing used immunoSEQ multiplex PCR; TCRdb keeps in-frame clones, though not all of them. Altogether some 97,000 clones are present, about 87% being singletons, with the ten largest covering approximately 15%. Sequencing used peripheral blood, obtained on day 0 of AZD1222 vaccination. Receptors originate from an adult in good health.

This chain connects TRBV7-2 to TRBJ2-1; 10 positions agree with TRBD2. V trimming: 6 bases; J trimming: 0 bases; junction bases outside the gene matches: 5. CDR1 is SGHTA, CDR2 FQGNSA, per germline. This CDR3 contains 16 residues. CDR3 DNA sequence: TGTGCCAGCAGATCCATAGCGGGGGGCTCCTACAATGAGCAGTTCTTC. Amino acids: CASRSIAGGSYNEQFF.

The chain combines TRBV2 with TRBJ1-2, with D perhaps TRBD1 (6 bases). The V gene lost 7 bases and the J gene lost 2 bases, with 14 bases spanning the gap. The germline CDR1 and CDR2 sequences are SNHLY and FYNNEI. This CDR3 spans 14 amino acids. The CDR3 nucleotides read TGTGCCAGCATAAGGGACATGAAAAACTATGGCTACACCTTC. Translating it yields CASIRDMKNYGYTF.

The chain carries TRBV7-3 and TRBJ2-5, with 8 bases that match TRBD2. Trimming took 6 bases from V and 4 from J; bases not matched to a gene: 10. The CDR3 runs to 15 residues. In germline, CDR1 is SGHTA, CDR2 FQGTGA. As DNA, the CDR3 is TGTGCCAGCAGTTTCGCCGGGACTAGAGGAGAGACCCAGTACTTC. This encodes CASSFAGTRGETQYF.

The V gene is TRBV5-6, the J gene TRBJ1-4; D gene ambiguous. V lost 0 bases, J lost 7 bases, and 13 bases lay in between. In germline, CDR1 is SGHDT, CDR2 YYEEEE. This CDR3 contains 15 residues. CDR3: CASSLGIGVSEKLFF. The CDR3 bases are TGTGCCAGCAGCTTGGGAATTGGGGTCAGTGAAAAACTGTTTTTT.

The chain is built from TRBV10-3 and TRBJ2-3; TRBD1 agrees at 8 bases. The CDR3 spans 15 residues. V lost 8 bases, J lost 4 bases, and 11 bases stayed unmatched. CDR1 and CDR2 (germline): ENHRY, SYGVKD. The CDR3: CAIRRTGRLPDTQYF. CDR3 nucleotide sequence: TGTGCCATCCGAAGGACAGGGAGGCTCCCAGATACGCAGTATTTT.

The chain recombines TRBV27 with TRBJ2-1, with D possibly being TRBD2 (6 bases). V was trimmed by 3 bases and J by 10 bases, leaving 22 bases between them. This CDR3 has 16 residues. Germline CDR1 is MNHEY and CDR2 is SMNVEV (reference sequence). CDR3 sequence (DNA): TGTGCCAGCAGTTTTGGGGTAGCGGAGACCCTCGGGGAGCAGTTCTTC. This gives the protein CASSFGVAETLGEQFF.

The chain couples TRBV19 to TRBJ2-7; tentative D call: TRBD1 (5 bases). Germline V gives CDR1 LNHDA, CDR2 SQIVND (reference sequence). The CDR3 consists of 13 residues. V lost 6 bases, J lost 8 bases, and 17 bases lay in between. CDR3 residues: CASRSTDYAKQYF. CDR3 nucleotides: TGTGCCAGTAGGTCGACAGATTATGCGAAGCAGTACTTC.

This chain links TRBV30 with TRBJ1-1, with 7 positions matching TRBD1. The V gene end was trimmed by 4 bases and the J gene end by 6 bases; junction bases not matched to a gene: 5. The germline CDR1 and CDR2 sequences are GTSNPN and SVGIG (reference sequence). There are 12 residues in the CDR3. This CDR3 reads CAWTGGLAEAFF. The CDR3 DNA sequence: TGTGCCTGGACAGGGGGATTGGCTGAAGCTTTCTTT.

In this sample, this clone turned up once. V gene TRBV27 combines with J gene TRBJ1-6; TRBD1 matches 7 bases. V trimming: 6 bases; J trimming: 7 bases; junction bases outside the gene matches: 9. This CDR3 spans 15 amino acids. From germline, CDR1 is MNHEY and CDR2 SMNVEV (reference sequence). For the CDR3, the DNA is TGTGCCAGCAGGCTAGGACAGGTCCCGAATTCACCCCTCCACTTT. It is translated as CASRLGQVPNSPLHF.

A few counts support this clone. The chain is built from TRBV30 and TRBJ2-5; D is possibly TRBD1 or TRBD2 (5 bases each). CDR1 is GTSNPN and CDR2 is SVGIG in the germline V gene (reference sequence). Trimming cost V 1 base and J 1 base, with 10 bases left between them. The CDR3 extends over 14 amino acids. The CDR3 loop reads CAWSEGPLQETQYF. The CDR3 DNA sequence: TGTGCCTGGAGTGAGGGACCGCTCCAAGAGACCCAGTACTTC. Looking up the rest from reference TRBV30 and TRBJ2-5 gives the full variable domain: SQTIHQWPATLVQPVGSPLSLECTVEGTSNPNLYWYRQAAGRGLQLLFYSVGIGQISSEVPQNLSASRPQDRQFILSSKKLLLSDSGFYLCAWSEGPLQETQYFGPGTRLLVL.

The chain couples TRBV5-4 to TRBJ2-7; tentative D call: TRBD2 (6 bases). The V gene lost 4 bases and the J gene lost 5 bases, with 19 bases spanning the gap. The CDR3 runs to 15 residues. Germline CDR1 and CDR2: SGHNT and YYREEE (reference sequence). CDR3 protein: CASSDGTPFLDEQYF. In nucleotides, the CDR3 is TGTGCCAGCAGCGACGGGACTCCTTTCCTAGACGAGCAGTACTTC.

Here the CDR3 reads CASSLGPRSEAFF. The DNA of the CDR3 is TGTGCCAGCAGCCTCGGCCCTAGGTCTGAAGCTTTCTTT. The chain has TRBV5-5 and TRBJ1-1; D is unresolved. The CDR3 consists of 13 residues. CDR1 is SGHKS and CDR2 is YYEKEE in the germline V gene (reference sequence). V was pared by 4 bases and J by 6 bases, with 13 bases between.

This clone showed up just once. The CDR3 DNA follows: TGTGCCAGCAGTTCCCAGGTTTCTCGAGATTCACCCCTCCACTTT. This gives the protein CASSSQVSRDSPLHF. This chain uses TRBV6-2 or TRBV6-3 with TRBJ1-6, with D unclear. Germline CDR1 is MNHEY and CDR2 is SVGEGT. This CDR3 contains 15 residues. Trimming left V 4 bases short and J 8 bases short, with 15 bases between.

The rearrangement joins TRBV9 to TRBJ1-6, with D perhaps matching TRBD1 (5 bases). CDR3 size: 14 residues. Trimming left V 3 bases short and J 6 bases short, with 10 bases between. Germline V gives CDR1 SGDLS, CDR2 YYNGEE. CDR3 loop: CASSGGTLNSPLHF. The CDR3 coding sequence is TGTGCCAGCAGCGGAGGGACTCTTAATTCACCCCTCCACTTT.

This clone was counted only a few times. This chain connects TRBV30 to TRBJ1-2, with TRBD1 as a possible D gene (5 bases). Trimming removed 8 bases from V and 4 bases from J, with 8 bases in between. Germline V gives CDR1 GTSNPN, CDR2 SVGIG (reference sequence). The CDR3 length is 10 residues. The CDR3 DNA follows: TGTGCCGGGGGTGTCTATGGCTACACCTTC. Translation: CAGGVYGYTF.

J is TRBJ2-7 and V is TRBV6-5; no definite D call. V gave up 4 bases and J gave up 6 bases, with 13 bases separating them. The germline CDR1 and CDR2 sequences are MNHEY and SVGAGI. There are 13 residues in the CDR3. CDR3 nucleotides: TGTGCCAGCAGTTTACCCCCCACCCCCGAGCAGTACTTC. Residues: CASSLPPTPEQYF.

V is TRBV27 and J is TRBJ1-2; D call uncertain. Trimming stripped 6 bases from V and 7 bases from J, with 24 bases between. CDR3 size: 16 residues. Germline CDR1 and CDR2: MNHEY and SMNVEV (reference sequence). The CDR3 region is CASRPHPGELSGGYTF. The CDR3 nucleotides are TGTGCCAGCAGGCCCCATCCTGGAGAACTGAGCGGTGGCTACACCTTC.

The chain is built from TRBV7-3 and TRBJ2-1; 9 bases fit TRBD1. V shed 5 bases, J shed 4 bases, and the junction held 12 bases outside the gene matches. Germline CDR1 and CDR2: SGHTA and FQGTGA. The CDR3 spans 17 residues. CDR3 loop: CASSPSSGTGHYNEQFF. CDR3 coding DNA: TGTGCCAGCAGCCCGTCATCCGGGACAGGGCATTACAATGAGCAGTTCTTC.

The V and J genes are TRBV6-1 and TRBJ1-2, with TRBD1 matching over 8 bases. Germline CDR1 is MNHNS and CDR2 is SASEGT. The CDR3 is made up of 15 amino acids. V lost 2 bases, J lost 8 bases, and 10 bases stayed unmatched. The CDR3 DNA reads TGTGCCAGCAGTGAAAGCGGACAGGGTATCGCAGGCTACACCTTC. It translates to CASSESGQGIAGYTF.

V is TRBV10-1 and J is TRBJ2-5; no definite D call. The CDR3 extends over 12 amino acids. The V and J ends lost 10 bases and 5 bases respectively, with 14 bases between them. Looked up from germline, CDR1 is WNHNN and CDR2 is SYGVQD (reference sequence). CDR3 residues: CAIPPPKETQYF. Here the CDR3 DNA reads TGCGCCATCCCTCCCCCAAAGGAGACCCAGTACTTC.